The 10 T cell receptor beta chains given below trace back to one sample, sequenced in a study of T cells in Graves' hyperthyroidism and ophthalmopathy. Amplified TCR beta CDR3 regions came from RNA transcripts. In the first-round RT-PCR of the TCR CDR3, the HTBI primer set was used. A single record per CDR3 protein comes from TCRdb applying MiXCR to the multiplex PCR reads. In the table there are a few hundred thousand distinct CDR3 sequences, more than 15% of which are singletons. The sample consisted of blood. All receptors come from a woman in her late teens or twenties with Graves' hyperthyroidism.

Concerning this clonotype: A much larger clonotype is one base distant, so this may be a read error. The rearrangement joins TRBV29-1 to TRBJ2-1, with 9 bases aligning to TRBD1. With V trimmed by 6 bases and J by 5 bases, 14 bases remained unmatched. This CDR3 contains 16 residues. Germline CDR1 is SQVTM and CDR2 is ANQGSEA. Here the CDR3 reads CSVAGQGSAGNNEQFF. The CDR3 nucleotides are TGCAGCGTCGCGGGACAGGGATCAGCGGGTAACAATGAGCAGTTCTTC.

The rearrangement joins TRBV2 to TRBJ2-1, with unresolved D. The CDR3 extends over 13 amino acids. With 7 bases removed from V and 5 bases from J, the gap between germline ends came to 12 bases. Germline V gives CDR1 SNHLY, CDR2 FYNNEI. The CDR3 bases are TGTGCCAGCATTCTTGACGAGGACAATGAGCAGTTCTTC. It codes for CASILDEDNEQFF.

This clonotype has more than one count but fewer than ten. CDR3 sequence (DNA): TGTGCCAGCAGTGAAGCGCCCGGGGGCGGTGGTTCACCCCTCCACTTT. Its translation is CASSEAPGGGGSPLHF. The chain joins TRBV2 to TRBJ1-6, with D possibly being TRBD1 (6 bases). The germline V gene has CDR1 SNHLY and CDR2 FYNNEI. Deletions cut 0 bases from V and 9 bases from J, with 15 bases between. The CDR3 spans 16 residues. The entire variable domain, with the rest obtained from reference TRBV2 and TRBJ1-6, is as follows: EPEVTQTPSHQVTQMGQEVILRCVPISNHLYFYWYRQILGQKVEFLVSFYNNEISEKSEIFDDQFSVERPDGSNFTLKIRSTKLEDSAMYFCASSEAPGGGGSPLHFGNGTRLTVT.

This clonotype occurred many times. The CDR3 reads CASSQDEDTQYF. In DNA form, the CDR3 reads TGTGCCAGCAGCCAAGATGAAGATACGCAGTATTTT. V is TRBV11-2 and J is TRBJ2-3; D gene unclear. This CDR3 is 12 amino acids long. From germline, CDR1 is SGHAT and CDR2 FQNNGV. The V end was cut by 5 bases, the J end by 5 bases, with 8 bases between.

This clonotype was detected ten times or more. The rearrangement joins TRBV7-2 to TRBJ1-6, with D perhaps TRBD1 (6 bases). Trimming took off 4 bases at V and 14 bases at J, with 15 bases between the two ends. CDR1 is SGHTA, CDR2 FQGNSA, per germline. The CDR3 spans 13 residues. This CDR3 is CASSSARGRALHF. CDR3 coding DNA: TGTGCCAGCAGCTCCGCCAGGGGCAGGGCCCTCCACTTT.

This clonotype has ten or more counts. The rearrangement links TRBV12-3 or TRBV12-4 to TRBJ1-2; the D is unclear. Trimming shortened V by 1 base and J by 6 bases, and 0 bases separated the two germline ends. This CDR3 spans 10 amino acids. Written as DNA, the CDR3 is TGTGCCAGCAGTTTAGATGGCTACACCTTC. This sequence encodes CASSLDGYTF.

This clonotype has more than one count but fewer than ten. V gene TRBV4-1 combines with J gene TRBJ2-1, with 7 bases identical to TRBD2. V dropped 1 base and J dropped 10; count of bases not matched to a gene: 10. This CDR3 has 15 amino acids. The V gene's germline CDR1 is MGHRA and CDR2 YSYEKL. The DNA of the CDR3 is TGCGCCAGCAGCCAAGGGCTAGCGGCCCAGGTCGAGCAGTTCTTC. As protein: CASSQGLAAQVEQFF.

This clonotype has just a few counts. This rearrangement joins TRBV6-1 to TRBJ2-2, with 7 bases matching TRBD1. Germline CDR1 reads MNHNS; CDR2 reads SASEGT. V lost 6 bases and J lost 6; bases outside the gene matches: 7. The CDR3 length is 14 residues. The CDR3 DNA reads as TGTGCCAGCAGCCGGGTAGGGGGCCCCGGGGAGCTGTTTTTT. Its protein product is CASSRVGGPGELFF.

The chain carries TRBV30 and TRBJ1-6; TRBD1 matches at 10 bases. Germline V gene lookup returns CDR1 GTSNPN and CDR2 SVGIG (reference sequence). The CDR3 is 15 amino acids. Trimming cost V 1 base and J 8 bases; bases outside gene matches: 5. The DNA for the CDR3 is TGTGCCTGGAGTGACAGGGGACAGGGGTATTCACCCCTCCACTTT. Translated, it gives CAWSDRGQGYSPLHF.

This chain links TRBV12-3 or TRBV12-4 with TRBJ2-7; D remains ambiguous. The CDR3 runs to 12 residues. Trimming removed 5 bases from V and 5 bases from J, with 10 bases in between. The CDR3 sequence is CASSRLSDEQYF. CDR3 sequence (DNA): TGTGCCAGCAGTCGGTTGTCGGACGAGCAGTACTTC.